These T cell receptor beta chains were read from a single sample in a study of shared clonotypes between healthy human individuals. Profiled with immunoSEQ multiplex PCR; TCRdb holds only in-frame clones, not every one. The sample has some 2 million clones; less than 95% are singletons. Sequenced sample: naive CD8+ T cells sorted from blood. These receptors all come from a man between 18 and 35 years old in good health. Each CDR3 is given with its conserved first and last residue.

v_call	cdr3_aa
TRBV2	CASSYGLAGEQETQYF
TRBV5-8	CASSAGQGAFNQPQHF
TRBV7-6	CASSLTPNTGELFF
TRBV13	CASSLGGKHYEQYF
TRBV20-1	CSASKQPQHF
TRBV10-3	CATLGLGVNTEAFF
TRBV9	CASSSSGNEQFF
TRBV5-4	CASSPSVSAYYEQYF
TRBV6-5	CASSEGGYGYTF
TRBV27	CASNHLGKNEKLFF
TRBV7-9	CASTRRDRDQTYEQYF
TRBV27	CASSLSWLSPQHF
TRBV7-8	CASSLERTGETRYEQYF
TRBV28	CASSFTGGYEQYF
TRBV1	CTSSQAPPSRTSTDTQYF
TRBV6-6	CASSTPNYGYTF
TRBV6-5	CASSTLPGEEEKLFF
TRBV5-4	CASSYGTSGREDEQFF
TRBV14	CASSQDQGWEESYNSPLHF
TRBV5-8	CASSFGTSGDTQYF
TRBV19	CASSIGPGQQETQYF
TRBV7-8	CASSKTGTAAYEQYF
TRBV27	CASSLRGPPYEQYF
TRBV7-9	CASSPRTRNYNEQFF
TRBV28	CASSTGQGLSEQYF
TRBV30	CAWSSGRGTDTQYF
TRBV2	CASSESSSGYNEQFF
TRBV4-3	CASSQDQGNSPLHF
TRBV27	CASSFTLSYNEQFF
TRBV4-1	CASSQVQGEDTQYF
TRBV19	CASSTWFGGNYEQYF
TRBV27	CASSSTGQQSSYEQYF
TRBV28	CASSLGLAEETQYF
TRBV7-9	CASSLSSDTQYF
TRBV7-3	CASSLSGSSSYNEQFF
TRBV7-3	CASSSYQNTGELFF
TRBV28	CASSSPSEGAGNEQFF
TRBV29-1	CSGLVNMDDTQYF
TRBV28	CASSLGQGMVTEAFF
TRBV27	CASSLEFGVAGVNEQFF
TRBV10-2	CASSEGTSGSYEQYF
TRBV7-9	CASSLGGSEAFF
TRBV10-1	CASSVTTSAQYF
TRBV5-6	CASSHRDRGDEQYF
TRBV5-1	CASSEGPGATEAFF
TRBV27	CASSPMTGSYEQYF
TRBV28	CASSLFGTENTEAFF
TRBV28	CATSYRISWMSEQYF
TRBV5-6	CASSPLGAGDPDTQYF
TRBV29-1	CSVDEGLGQETQYF
TRBV7-2	CASSLVPLYRESSYEQYF
TRBV7-9	CASSQAQETQYF
TRBV2	CASSEPREVTGNTEAFF
TRBV6-1	CASSETGHYYEQYF
TRBV27	CASSPTGNYEQYF
TRBV2	CASSEAVYTGTGADMNTEAFF
TRBV18	CASSLAERTGYEKLFF
TRBV7-6	CASSLGGGYTDTQYF
TRBV19	CASMAGTSSYNEQFF
TRBV7-6	CASSFGSGDRVTDTQYF